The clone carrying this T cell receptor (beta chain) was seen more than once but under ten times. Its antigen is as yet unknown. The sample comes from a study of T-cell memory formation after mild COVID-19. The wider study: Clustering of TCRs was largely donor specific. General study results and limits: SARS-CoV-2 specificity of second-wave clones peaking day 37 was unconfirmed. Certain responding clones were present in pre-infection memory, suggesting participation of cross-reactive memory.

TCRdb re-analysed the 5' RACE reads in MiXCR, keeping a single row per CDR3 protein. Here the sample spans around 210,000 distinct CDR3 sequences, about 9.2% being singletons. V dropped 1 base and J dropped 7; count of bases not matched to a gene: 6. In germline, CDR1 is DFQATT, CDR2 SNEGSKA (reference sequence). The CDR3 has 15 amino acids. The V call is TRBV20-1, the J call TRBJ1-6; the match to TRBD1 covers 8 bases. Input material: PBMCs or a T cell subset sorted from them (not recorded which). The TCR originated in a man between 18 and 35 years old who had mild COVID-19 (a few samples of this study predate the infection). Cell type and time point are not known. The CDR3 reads CSARAGQGWNSPLHF. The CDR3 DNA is TGCAGTGCTAGAGCCGGACAGGGTTGGAATTCACCCCTCCACTTT.